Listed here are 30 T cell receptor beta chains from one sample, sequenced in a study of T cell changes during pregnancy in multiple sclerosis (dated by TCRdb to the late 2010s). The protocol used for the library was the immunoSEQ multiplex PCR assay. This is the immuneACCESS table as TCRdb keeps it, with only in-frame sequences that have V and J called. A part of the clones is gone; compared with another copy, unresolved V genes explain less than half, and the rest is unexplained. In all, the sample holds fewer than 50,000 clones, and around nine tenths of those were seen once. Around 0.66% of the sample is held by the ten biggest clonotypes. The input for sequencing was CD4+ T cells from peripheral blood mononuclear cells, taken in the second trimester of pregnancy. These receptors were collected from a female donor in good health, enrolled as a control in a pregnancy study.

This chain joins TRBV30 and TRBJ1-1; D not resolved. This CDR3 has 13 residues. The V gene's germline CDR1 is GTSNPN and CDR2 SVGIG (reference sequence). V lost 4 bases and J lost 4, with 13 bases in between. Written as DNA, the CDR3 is TGTGCCTGGACGGGTAGAAGAGGCACTGAAGCTTTCTTT. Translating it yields CAWTGRRGTEAFF. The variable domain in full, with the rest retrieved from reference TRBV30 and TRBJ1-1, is SQTIHQWPATLVQPVGSPLSLECTVEGTSNPNLYWYRQAAGRGLQLLFYSVGIGQISSEVPQNLSASRPQDRQFILSSKKLLLSDSGFYLCAWTGRRGTEAFFGQGTRLTVV.

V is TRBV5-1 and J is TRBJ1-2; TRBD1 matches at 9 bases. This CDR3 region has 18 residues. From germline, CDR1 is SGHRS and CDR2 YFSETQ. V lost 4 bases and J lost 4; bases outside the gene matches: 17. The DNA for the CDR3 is TGCGCCAGCAGCGCCGCCGGGACAGGGAAGCTTCTCAGCTATGGCTACACCTTC. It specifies CASSAAGTGKLLSYGYTF.

The CDR3 reads CASAGLRQETQYF. The CDR3 coding sequence is TGTGCCAGCGCGGGACTCCGACAAGAGACCCAGTACTTC. The chain has TRBV2 and TRBJ2-5; maybe TRBD2 (6 bases). Germline V gene lookup returns CDR1 SNHLY and CDR2 FYNNEI. Trimming left V 8 bases short and J 2 bases short, with 12 bases between. This CDR3 has 13 residues.

The CDR3 sequence: CASRRPGANYGYTF. CDR3 DNA sequence: TGTGCCAGTAGACGTCCGGGAGCTAACTATGGCTACACCTTC. The J gene is TRBJ1-2, the V gene TRBV19; no firm D call. Germline CDR1 and CDR2: LNHDA and SQIVND (reference sequence). This CDR3 has 14 residues. V lost 6 bases, J lost 0 bases, and 11 bases lay in between.

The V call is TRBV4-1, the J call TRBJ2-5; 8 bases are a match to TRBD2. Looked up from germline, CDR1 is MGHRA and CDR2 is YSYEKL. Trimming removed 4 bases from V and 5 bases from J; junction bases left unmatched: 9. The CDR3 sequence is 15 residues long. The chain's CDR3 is CASSPGQRGIETQYF. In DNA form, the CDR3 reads TGCGCCAGCAGCCCTGGACAGCGGGGGATTGAGACCCAGTACTTC.

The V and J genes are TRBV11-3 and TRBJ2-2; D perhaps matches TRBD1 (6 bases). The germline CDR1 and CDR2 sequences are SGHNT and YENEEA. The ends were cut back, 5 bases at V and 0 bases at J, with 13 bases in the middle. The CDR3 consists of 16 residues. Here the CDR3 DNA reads TGTGCCAGCAGCCGCAGGGGCCCCCCGAACACCGGGGAGCTGTTTTTT. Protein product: CASSRRGPPNTGELFF.

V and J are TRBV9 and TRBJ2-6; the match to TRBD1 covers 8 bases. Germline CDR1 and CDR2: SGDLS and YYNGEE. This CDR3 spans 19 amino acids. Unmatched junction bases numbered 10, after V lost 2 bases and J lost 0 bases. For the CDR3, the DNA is TGTGCCAGCAGCGTGCGACCGGGACAGGCGAACTCTGGGGCCAACGTCCTGACTTTC. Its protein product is CASSVRPGQANSGANVLTF.

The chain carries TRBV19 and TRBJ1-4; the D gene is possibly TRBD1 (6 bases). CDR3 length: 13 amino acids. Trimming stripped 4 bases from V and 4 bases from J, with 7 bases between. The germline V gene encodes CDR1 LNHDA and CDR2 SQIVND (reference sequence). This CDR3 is CASSKDSNEKLFF. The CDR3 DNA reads TGTGCCAGTAGTAAGGACAGTAATGAAAAACTGTTTTTT.

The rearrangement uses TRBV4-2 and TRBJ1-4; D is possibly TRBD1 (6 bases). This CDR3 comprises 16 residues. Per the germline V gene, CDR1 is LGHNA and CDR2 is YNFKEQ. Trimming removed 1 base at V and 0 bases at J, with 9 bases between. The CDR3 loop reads CASSQVAGATNEKLFF. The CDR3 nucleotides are TGTGCCAGCAGCCAAGTGGCAGGGGCAACTAATGAAAAACTGTTTTTT.

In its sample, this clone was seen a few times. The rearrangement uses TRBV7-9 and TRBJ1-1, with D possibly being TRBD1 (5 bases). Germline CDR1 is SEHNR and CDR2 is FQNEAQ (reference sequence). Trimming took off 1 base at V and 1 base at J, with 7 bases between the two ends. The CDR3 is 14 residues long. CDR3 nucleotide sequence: TGTGCCAGCAGCTTAGGCCAGGGGAACACTGAAGCTTTCTTT. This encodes CASSLGQGNTEAFF.

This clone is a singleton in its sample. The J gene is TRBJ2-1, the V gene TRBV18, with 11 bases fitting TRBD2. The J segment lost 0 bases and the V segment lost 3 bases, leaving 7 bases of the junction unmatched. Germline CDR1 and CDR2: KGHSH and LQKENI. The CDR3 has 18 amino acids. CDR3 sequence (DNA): TGTGCCAGCTCACCCGGACTAGCGGGCGCCAGCTCCTACAATGAGCAGTTCTTC. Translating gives CASSPGLAGASSYNEQFF. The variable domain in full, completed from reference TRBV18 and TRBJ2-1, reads NAGVMQNPRHLVRRRGQEARLRCSPMKGHSHVYWYRQLPEEGLKFMVYLQKENIIDESGMPKERFSAEFPKEGPSILRIQQVVRGDSAAYFCASSPGLAGASSYNEQFFGPGTRLTVL.

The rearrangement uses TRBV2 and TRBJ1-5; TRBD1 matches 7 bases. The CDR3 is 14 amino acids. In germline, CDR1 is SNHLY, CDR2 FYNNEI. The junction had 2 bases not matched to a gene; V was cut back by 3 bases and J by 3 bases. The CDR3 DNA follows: TGTGCCAGCAGTGAGACAGGGAACAATCAGCCCCAGCATTTT. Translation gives CASSETGNNQPQHF.

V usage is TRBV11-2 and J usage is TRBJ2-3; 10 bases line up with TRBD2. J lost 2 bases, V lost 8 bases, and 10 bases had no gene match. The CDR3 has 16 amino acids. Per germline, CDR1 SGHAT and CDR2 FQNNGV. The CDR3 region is CASCLLAGGPTDTQYF. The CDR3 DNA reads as TGTGCCAGCTGCCTGTTAGCGGGGGGCCCCACAGATACGCAGTATTTT. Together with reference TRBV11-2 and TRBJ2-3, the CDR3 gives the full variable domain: EAGVAQSPRYKIIEKRQSVAFWCNPISGHATLYWYQQILGQGPKLLIQFQNNGVVDDSQLPKDRFSAERLKGVDSTLKIQPAKLEDSAVYLCASCLLAGGPTDTQYFGPGTRLTVL.

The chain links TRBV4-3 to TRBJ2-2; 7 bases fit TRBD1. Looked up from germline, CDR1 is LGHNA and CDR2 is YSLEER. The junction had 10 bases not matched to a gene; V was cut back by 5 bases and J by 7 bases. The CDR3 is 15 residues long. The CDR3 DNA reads TGCGCCAGCAGCTCACGCCGGGCAGGGGGCGGGGAGCTGTTTTTT. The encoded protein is CASSSRRAGGGELFF.

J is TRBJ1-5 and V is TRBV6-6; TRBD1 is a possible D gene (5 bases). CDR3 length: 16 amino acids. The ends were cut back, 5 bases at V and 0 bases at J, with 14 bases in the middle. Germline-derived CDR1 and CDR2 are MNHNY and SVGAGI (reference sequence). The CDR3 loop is CASSPSGHSSNQPQHF. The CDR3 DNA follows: TGTGCCAGCAGTCCGTCCGGACATTCTAGCAATCAGCCCCAGCATTTT.

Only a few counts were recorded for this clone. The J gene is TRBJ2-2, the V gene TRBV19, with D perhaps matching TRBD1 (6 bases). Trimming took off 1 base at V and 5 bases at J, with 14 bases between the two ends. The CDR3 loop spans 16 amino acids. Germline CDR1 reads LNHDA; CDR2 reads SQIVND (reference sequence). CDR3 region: CASSIVGTITTGELFF. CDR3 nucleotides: TGTGCCAGTAGTATAGTAGGGACAATTACTACCGGGGAGCTGTTTTTT.

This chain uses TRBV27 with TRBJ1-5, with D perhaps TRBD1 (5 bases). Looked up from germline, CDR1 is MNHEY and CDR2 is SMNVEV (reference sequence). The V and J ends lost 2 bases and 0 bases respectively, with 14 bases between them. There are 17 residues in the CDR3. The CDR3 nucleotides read TGTGCCAGCAGTTTAGAATGGGGCGGATATAGCAATCAGCCCCAGCATTTT. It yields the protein CASSLEWGGYSNQPQHF.

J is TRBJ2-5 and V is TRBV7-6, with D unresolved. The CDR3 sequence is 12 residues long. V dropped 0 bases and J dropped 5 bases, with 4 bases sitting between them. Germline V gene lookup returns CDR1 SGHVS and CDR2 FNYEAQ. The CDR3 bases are TGTGCCAGCAGCTTAGCGCGGGAGACCCAGTACTTC. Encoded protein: CASSLARETQYF. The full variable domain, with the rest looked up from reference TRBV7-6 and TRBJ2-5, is GAGVSQSPRYKVTKRGQDVALRCDPISGHVSLYWYRQALGQGPEFLTYFNYEAQQDKSGLPNDRFSAERPEGSISTLTIQRTEQRDSAMYRCASSLARETQYFGPGTRLLVL.

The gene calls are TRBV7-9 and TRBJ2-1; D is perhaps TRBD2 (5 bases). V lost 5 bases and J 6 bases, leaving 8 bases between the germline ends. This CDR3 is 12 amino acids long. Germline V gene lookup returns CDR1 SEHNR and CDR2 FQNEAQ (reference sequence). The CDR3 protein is CASSRTSNEQFF. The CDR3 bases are TGTGCCAGCAGCCGTACTAGCAATGAGCAGTTCTTC.

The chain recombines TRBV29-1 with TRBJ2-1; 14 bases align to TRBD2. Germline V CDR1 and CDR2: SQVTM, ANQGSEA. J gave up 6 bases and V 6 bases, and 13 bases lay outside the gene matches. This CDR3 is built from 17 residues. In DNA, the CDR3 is TGCAGCGTGAAGGGACTAGCGGGGGAACTGGGTAGCAATGAGCAGTTCTTC. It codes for CSVKGLAGELGSNEQFF.

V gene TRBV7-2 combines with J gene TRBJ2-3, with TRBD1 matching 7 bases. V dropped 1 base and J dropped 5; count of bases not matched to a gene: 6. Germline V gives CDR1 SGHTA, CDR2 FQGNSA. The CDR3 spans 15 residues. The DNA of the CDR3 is TGTGCCAGCAGCTTAGAGGGGGCGCGTGAAGATACGCAGTATTTT. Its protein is CASSLEGAREDTQYF.

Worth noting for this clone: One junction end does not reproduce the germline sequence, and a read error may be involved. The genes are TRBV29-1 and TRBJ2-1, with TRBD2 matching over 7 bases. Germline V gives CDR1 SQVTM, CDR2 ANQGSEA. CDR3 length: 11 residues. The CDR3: CSVEAAGRVLF. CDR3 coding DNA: TGCAGCGTTGAAGCAGCGGGGAGGGTGCTCTTC.

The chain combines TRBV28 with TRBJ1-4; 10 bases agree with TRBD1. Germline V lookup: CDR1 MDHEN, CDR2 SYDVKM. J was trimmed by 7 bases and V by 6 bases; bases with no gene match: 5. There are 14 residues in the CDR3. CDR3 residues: CASRPGQGTEKLFF. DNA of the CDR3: TGTGCCAGCAGACCGGGACAGGGGACTGAAAAACTGTTTTTT.

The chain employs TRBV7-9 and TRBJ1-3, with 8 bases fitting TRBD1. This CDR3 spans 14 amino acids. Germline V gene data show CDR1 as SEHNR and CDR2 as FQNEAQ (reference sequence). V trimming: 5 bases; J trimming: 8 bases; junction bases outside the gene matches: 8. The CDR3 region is CASSRDRGGDTIYF. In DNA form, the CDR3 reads TGTGCCAGCAGCCGTGACAGGGGAGGGGACACCATATATTTT.

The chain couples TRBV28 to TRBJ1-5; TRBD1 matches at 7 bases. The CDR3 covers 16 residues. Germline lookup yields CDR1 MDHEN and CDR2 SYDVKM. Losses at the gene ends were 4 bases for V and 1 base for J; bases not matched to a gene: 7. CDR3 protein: CASSSRRQGSNQPQHF. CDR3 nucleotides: TGTGCCAGCAGTTCACGACGACAGGGCAGCAATCAGCCCCAGCATTTT.

The CDR3 DNA reads as TGTGCCAGCAGCCGACAAAAGACCCAGTACTTC. As protein: CASSRQKTQYF. The chain joins TRBV28 to TRBJ2-5, with D hard to call. The CDR3 sequence is 11 residues long. Looked up from germline, CDR1 is MDHEN and CDR2 is SYDVKM. V was pared by 6 bases and J by 6 bases, with 8 bases between.

The CDR3 bases are TGTGCCAGCAGTGGCGGGGGGGTGGCCGGGGAGCTGTTTTTT. Translated, it gives CASSGGGVAGELFF. The gene calls are TRBV28 and TRBJ2-2; TRBD2 matches at 9 bases. The J segment lost 6 bases and the V segment lost 5 bases, leaving 4 bases of the junction unmatched. Germline V gives CDR1 MDHEN, CDR2 SYDVKM. The CDR3 spans 14 residues.

In nucleotides, the CDR3 is TGTGCCAGCTCACCAACCTCCTCAGGACTAGCGGACTTCTACGAGCAGTACTTC. It is translated as CASSPTSSGLADFYEQYF. The rearrangement joins TRBV18 to TRBJ2-7; 10 bases match TRBD2. V trimming: 2 bases; J trimming: 3 bases; junction bases outside the gene matches: 13. The CDR3 covers 18 residues. Looked up from germline, CDR1 is KGHSH and CDR2 is LQKENI.

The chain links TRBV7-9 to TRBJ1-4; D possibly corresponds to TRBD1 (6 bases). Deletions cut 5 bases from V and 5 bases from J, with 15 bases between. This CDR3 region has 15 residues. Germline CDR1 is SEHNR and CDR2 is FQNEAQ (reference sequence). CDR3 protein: CASSPLDRLNEKLFF. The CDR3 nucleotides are TGTGCCAGCAGCCCCCTGGACAGACTAAATGAAAAACTGTTTTTT.

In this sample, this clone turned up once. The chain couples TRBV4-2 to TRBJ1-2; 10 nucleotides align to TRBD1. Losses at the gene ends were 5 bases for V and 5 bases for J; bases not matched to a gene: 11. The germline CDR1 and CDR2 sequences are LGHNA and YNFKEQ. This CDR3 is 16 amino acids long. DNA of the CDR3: TGTGCCAGCAGCGGATCCGGGACAGGGGTGATGTATGGCTACACCTTC. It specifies CASSGSGTGVMYGYTF.